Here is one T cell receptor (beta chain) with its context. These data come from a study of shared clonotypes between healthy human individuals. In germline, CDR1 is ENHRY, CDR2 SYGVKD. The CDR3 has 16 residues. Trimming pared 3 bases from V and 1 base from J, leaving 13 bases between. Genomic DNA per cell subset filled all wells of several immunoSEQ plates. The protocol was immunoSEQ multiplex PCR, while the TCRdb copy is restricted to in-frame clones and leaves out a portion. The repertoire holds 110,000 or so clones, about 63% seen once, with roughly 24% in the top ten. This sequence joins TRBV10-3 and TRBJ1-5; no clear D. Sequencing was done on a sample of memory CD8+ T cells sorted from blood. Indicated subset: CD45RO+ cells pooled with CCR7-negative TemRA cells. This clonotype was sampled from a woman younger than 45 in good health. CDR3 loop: CAISDSEDWSNQPQHF. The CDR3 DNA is TGTGCCATCAGTGACTCGGAGGATTGGAGCAATCAGCCCCAGCATTTT.